This T cell receptor beta chain came from a study of T-cell memory formation after mild COVID-19. Study results and limitations: Cross-reactive memory appears to have joined, as suggested by some responding clones showing up in pre-infection memory.

TCRdb independently ran MiXCR on the 5' RACE reads; one entry per CDR3 protein. The sample holds hundreds of thousands of distinct CDR3 sequences; roughly 18% are singletons and the top ten take about 11%. This CDR3 is built from 18 residues. J gave up 4 bases and V 2 bases, and 10 bases lay outside the gene matches. Looked up from germline, CDR1 is SGHVS and CDR2 is FNYEAQ. In this sample, this clonotype turned up a few times. Its specificity is unknown. Sample: PBMCs or a T cell subset sorted from them (not recorded which). The chain recombines TRBV7-6 with TRBJ2-3, with 12 bases matching TRBD2. This TCR derives from an adult woman who had mild COVID-19 (a few samples of this study predate the infection). Cell type and time point are not known. The CDR3 coding sequence is TGTGCCAGCAGCTTATCGGGACTAGCGGGTACTCAATCAGATACGCAGTATTTT. It is translated as CASSLSGLAGTQSDTQYF.